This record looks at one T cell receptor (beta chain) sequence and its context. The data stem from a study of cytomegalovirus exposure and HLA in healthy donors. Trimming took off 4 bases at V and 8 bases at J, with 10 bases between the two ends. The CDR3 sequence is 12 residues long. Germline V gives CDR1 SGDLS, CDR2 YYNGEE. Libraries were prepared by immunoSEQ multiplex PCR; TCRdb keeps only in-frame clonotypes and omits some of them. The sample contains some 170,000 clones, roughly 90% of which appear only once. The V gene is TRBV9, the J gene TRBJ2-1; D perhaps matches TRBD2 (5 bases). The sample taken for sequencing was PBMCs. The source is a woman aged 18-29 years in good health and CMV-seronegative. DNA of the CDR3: TGTGCCAGCAGCCAGGAGGTGGATGAGCAGTTCTTC. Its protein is CASSQEVDEQFF.